This T cell receptor beta chain was recorded in a study of control samples from healthy donors and cancer patients. Germline CDR1 and CDR2: SGDLS and YYNGEE. V was pared by 4 bases and J by 7 bases, with 6 bases of the junction left unmatched. This CDR3 is built from 14 residues. Using immunoSEQ multiplex PCR, the repertoire was profiled, and TCRdb retains in-frame clones only, with some absent. The table lists some 150,000 clones, around nine tenths of them singletons, with roughly 5% in the top ten. This clonotype was sampled from a man aged 25-45 years in good health. The source material was blood. The chain is built from TRBV9 and TRBJ2-7; TRBD1 agrees at 12 bases. CDR3 coding DNA: TGTGCCAGCAGCCCGGGACAGGGGGCGGGGGAGCAGTACTTC. Translating gives CASSPGQGAGEQYF.